Below are 2 T cell receptor beta chains sequenced from a single sample in a study of OX40 agonist ivuxolimab in advanced cancers. Clones were sequenced by immunoSEQ multiplex PCR, and TCRdb holds only the in-frame ones, with some missing. Among 95,000 to 150,000 clones listed, around 93% were seen once. Sequencing was performed on CD4+ or CD8+ T cells sorted from blood, taken in a trial of the OX40 agonist ivuxolimab. These receptors were obtained from an adult with an advanced solid tumor such as melanoma, head and neck, liver or kidney cancer.

This sequence joins TRBV5-1 and TRBJ1-4, with 10 bases aligning to TRBD1. Germline V gives CDR1 SGHRS, CDR2 YFSETQ. This CDR3 has 17 residues. J was trimmed by 3 bases and V by 1 base; bases with no gene match: 6. CDR3 loop: CASSLLGTGVSNEKLFF. The CDR3 nucleotides read TGCGCCAGCAGCTTGTTAGGGACAGGGGTGTCTAATGAAAAACTGTTTTTT. The whole variable domain, filled in from reference TRBV5-1 and TRBJ1-4, reads KAGVTQTPRYLIKTRGQQVTLSCSPISGHRSVSWYQQTPGQGLQFLFEYFSETQRNKGNFPGRFSGRQFSNSRSEMNVSTLELGDSALYLCASSLLGTGVSNEKLFFGSGTQLSVL.

The J gene is TRBJ1-5, the V gene TRBV18; tentative D call: TRBD1 (6 bases). CDR3 length equals 14 residues. V shed 6 bases and J shed 3 bases, with 12 bases lying between them. The germline V gene has CDR1 KGHSH and CDR2 LQKENI. CDR3 bases: TGTGCCAGCTCCCAAGGGACATCCAATCAGCCCCAGCATTTT. Its protein product is CASSQGTSNQPQHF.